These T cell receptor beta chains were read from a single sample in a study of identical twins. TCRdb independently ran MiXCR on the 5' RACE reads; one entry per CDR3 protein. The data contain nearly 650,000 distinct CDR3 sequences, about 7.6% of them singletons. Another study also made use of these data, one on yellow fever vaccine responses in identical twins.

Sequenced sample: PBMCs. The source of these receptors is a woman aged 18 to 35 in good health. Each CDR3 is given without its conserved first and last residue. Each record gives: V gene, J gene, CDR3 protein.

V: TRBV29-1; J: TRBJ2-6; CDR3: SVQTGSSGSGANVLT
V: TRBV2; J: TRBJ1-2; CDR3: ASSLTDNYGYT
V: TRBV13; J: TRBJ2-7; CDR3: ASSFRQDSSYEQY
V: TRBV10-3; J: TRBJ2-3; CDR3: AISEPGGPSTDTQY
V: TRBV12-3/TRBV12-4; J: TRBJ2-2; CDR3: ASKPGTGFDTGELF
V: TRBV4-1; J: TRBJ2-2; CDR3: ASSKTRRGRDTWELF
V: TRBV6-2/TRBV6-3; J: TRBJ1-2; CDR3: ASSYSKGGLVDGYT
V: TRBV20-1; J: TRBJ1-1; CDR3: SARTGETDTEAF
V: TRBV25-1; J: TRBJ2-5; CDR3: ASTNLRTGQETQY
V: TRBV3-1; J: TRBJ2-1; CDR3: ASSPTSGSGGEQF
V: TRBV25-1; J: TRBJ1-2; CDR3: ASTGGTPKNYGYT
V: TRBV12-3/TRBV12-4; J: TRBJ1-2; CDR3: ASNAGAVGYT
V: TRBV12-3/TRBV12-4; J: TRBJ2-7; CDR3: ASSTSGSAYEQY
V: TRBV12-3/TRBV12-4; J: TRBJ1-5; CDR3: ASSSTDRGHQPQH
V: TRBV25-1; J: TRBJ2-7; CDR3: ASSEGTSGGLSSYEQY
V: TRBV7-9; J: TRBJ2-7; CDR3: ASSSQYEQY
V: TRBV24-1; J: TRBJ2-2; CDR3: ATSDSSFTGTGELF
V: TRBV7-2; J: TRBJ1-6; CDR3: ASSSPRTGNNSPLH
V: TRBV5-1; J: TRBJ2-7; CDR3: ASSEGTSGSRIYEQY
V: TRBV6-1; J: TRBJ2-2; CDR3: ASRFRDRDIGELF
V: TRBV10-3; J: TRBJ2-2; CDR3: AIRTLGANTGELF
V: TRBV12-3/TRBV12-4; J: TRBJ1-1; CDR3: ASRSDRRNTEAF
V: TRBV7-2; J: TRBJ2-4; CDR3: ASSSGQGHIAKNIQY
V: TRBV12-3/TRBV12-4; J: TRBJ1-2; CDR3: ASSRQGNGYT
V: TRBV27; J: TRBJ1-6; CDR3: ASSPRGYNSPLH
V: TRBV14; J: TRBJ2-1; CDR3: ASSLQGYVLGRQF
V: TRBV7-9; J: TRBJ2-2; CDR3: ASSLRATGKNTGELF
V: TRBV28; J: TRBJ2-5; CDR3: ASSFHETQY
V: TRBV20-1; J: TRBJ1-5; CDR3: SASLTGDSNQPQH
V: TRBV9; J: TRBJ2-2; CDR3: ASSVVGGSTGELF
V: TRBV20-1; J: TRBJ2-3; CDR3: SATTGFTDTQY
V: TRBV5-1; J: TRBJ1-2; CDR3: ASSLEAKKGDGYT
V: TRBV7-9; J: TRBJ2-5; CDR3: ASSRGTSGRSGETQY
V: TRBV7-3; J: TRBJ2-2; CDR3: ASSRLGLVGELF
V: TRBV10-1; J: TRBJ2-1; CDR3: ASSENYEQF
V: TRBV5-5; J: TRBJ1-6; CDR3: ASSPRQGAGRNSPLH